What follows describes a single TCR beta chain. This sample is part of a study of glioma-infiltrating T cells after dendritic cell vaccination. Method: immunoSEQ multiplex PCR; TCRdb's copy keeps in-frame clones and lacks some. The data show approximately 67,000 clones, about 76% seen once. Germline values: CDR1 SGHVS, CDR2 FQNEAQ. CDR3 size: 17 residues. V lost 2 bases and J lost 2, with 16 bases in between. The clonotype comes from a human donor with glioblastoma. This rearrangement joins TRBV7-8 to TRBJ1-5; D ambiguous. The specimen was blood, collected before dendritic cell vaccination. The CDR3: CASSLMTVGTRNQPQHF. DNA for the CDR3: TGTGCCAGCAGCTTAATGACTGTCGGCACTCGCAATCAGCCCCAGCATTTT.